The TCR beta chain described here comes from a study of T cells in Graves' hyperthyroidism and ophthalmopathy. Notes on the study in general: Blood also carried most thyroid clonotypes expanded above 0.001. The model identified upcoming ophthalmopathy a median roughly 6 months ahead of onset.

Germline lookup yields CDR1 ENHRY and CDR2 SYGVKD. The CDR3 extends over 15 amino acids. The V gene end was trimmed by 7 bases and the J gene end by 5 bases; junction bases not matched to a gene: 13. RNA transcripts gave rise to amplified TCR beta CDR3 regions. HTBI primers were used for first-round RT-PCR of the TCR CDR3. TCRdb redid the calling of the multiplex PCR reads with MiXCR, one entry per CDR3 protein. This sample has 500,000 or so distinct CDR3 sequences, with 16% found just once. At least ten counts were recorded for this clonotype. Its antigen is unidentified. A roughly 9.7 ml volume of fresh peripheral blood provided the PBMCs.

The specimen sequenced was blood. The rearrangement links TRBV10-3 to TRBJ2-7, with TRBD1 matching over 8 bases. The origin of this receptor is a woman in her thirties with Graves' ophthalmopathy. This CDR3 reads CAIKPFQDRAHEQYF. In nucleotides, the CDR3 is TGTGCCATCAAACCGTTCCAGGACAGGGCCCACGAGCAGTACTTC.